This T cell receptor beta chain was documented in a study of liver allograft versus peripheral blood T cells (dated by TCRdb to 2020 to 2022). With respect to the entire study: The study compared T cell receptor repertoires found within transplanted livers against repertoires in the peripheral blood of liver transplant recipients.

This clonotype was counted at least ten times. The specificity of this receptor is unknown. Qualities for individual bases were not recorded, and no much larger clone is one base off. The germline V gene encodes CDR1 KGHSH and CDR2 LQKENI. V trim: 6 bases; J trim: 5 bases; unmatched bases: 12. Its CDR3 holds 16 amino acids, cysteine through phenylalanine. Solely the CDR3 DNA is kept, with 48 bases framed from the first base. The instrument was an Illumina MiSeq. The public reads were quality trimmed at Q25 with fastp and then assembled into clones with MiXCR by TCRdb, keeping productive beta chains. Here each entry gathers all rows of one CDR3 protein and keeps the most common genes and DNA. This sample is represented by around 16,000 distinct CDR3 sequences; 22% of them were singletons. In total, the top ten clones hold roughly 13% of the sample. The full study reports these points: The T cell receptor repertoires within liver allografts were reported to be different from the T cell receptor repertoires detected in peripheral blood.

This receptor was identified in a human patient who had a liver transplant. After transplantation, some T cells may belong to the graft donor instead of the recipient. The V gene is TRBV18 and the J gene is TRBJ2-7; 11 bases in the junction line up with TRBD1. The bases are TGTGCCAGCTCTTTACTCCCGGGACAGGGGGGCCACGAGCAGTACTTC. Its protein reads: CASSLLPGQGGHEQYF.